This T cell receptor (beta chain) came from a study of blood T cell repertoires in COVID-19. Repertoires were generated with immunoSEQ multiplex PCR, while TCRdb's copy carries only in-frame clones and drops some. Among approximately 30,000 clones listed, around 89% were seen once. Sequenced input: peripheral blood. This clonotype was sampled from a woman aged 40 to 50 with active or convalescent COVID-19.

This CDR3 reads CSVRKGWQTEAFF. In nucleotides, the CDR3 is TGCAGCGTCCGCAAGGGGTGGCAGACTGAAGCTTTCTTT. V and J are TRBV29-1 and TRBJ1-1; the D gene is possibly TRBD1 (5 bases). V lost 6 bases and J 5 bases, leaving 16 bases between the germline ends. Germline V gene sequence: CDR1 SQVTM, CDR2 ANQGSEA. There are 13 residues in the CDR3.